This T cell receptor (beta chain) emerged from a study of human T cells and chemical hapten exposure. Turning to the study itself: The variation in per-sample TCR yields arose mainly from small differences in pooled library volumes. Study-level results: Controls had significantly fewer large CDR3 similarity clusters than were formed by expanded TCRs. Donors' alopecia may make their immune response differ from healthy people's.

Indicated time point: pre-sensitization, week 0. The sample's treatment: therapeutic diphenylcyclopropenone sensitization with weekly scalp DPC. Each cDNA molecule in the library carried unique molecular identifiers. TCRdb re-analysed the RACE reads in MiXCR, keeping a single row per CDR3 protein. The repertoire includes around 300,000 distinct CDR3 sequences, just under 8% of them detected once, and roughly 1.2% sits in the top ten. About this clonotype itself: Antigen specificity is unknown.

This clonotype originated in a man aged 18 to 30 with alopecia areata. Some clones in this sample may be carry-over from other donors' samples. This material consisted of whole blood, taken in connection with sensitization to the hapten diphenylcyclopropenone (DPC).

DNA for the CDR3: TGTGCCAGCATTAAAAGGACTAGCGGGGGAGGAGATACGCAGTATTTT. Protein product: CASIKRTSGGGDTQYF. The J gene is TRBJ2-3, the V gene TRBV2; 13 nucleotides match TRBD2. CDR1 and CDR2 from the germline V gene are SNHLY and FYNNEI. Unmatched junction bases numbered 9, after V lost 7 bases and J lost 5 bases. The CDR3 loop spans 16 amino acids.